Below are 21 T cell receptor beta chains sequenced from a single sample in a study of T cell clonality in common variable immunodeficiency. Produced via immunoSEQ multiplex PCR; TCRdb's table is partial and in-frame only. The sample contains around 52,000 clones, none of them singletons. The sample consisted of peripheral blood mononuclear cells. The receptor source for this set is a person aged 18-70 years in good health.

This clone has a handful of counts. Read coverage stops 3 residues before the CDR3 terminus; the germline J gene supplies the remainder. The chain couples TRBV19 to TRBJ2-7, with D unresolved. The germline gives CDR1 LNHDA, CDR2 SQIVND (reference sequence). V was clipped by 3 bases and J by 5 bases, with 14 bases between them. This CDR3 spans 14 amino acids. The CDR3 sequence: CASSILAGEHEQYF. The CDR3 bases that were read are TGTGCCAGTAGTATTCTGGCAGGCGAACACGAG.

This clone was observed at least ten times. The observed sequence ends 3 residues before the CDR3 terminus, with the missing tail filled in from the germline J gene. This chain joins TRBV7-9 and TRBJ1-3; possible D gene TRBD1, 5 bases. Germline loops: CDR1 SEHNR, CDR2 FQNEAQ (reference sequence). The CDR3 runs to 15 residues. Trimming pared 5 bases from V and 4 bases from J, leaving 15 bases between. CDR3 loop: CASSPMGGVGNTIYF. The part of the CDR3 DNA that was read is TGTGCCAGCAGCCCCATGGGGGGTGTAGGAAACACC.

This clone showed up many times. The read falls 3 residues short of the CDR3 end, and the missing part is taken from the germline J gene. The chain is built from TRBV10-3 and TRBJ2-3; 9 bases align to TRBD2. Looked up from germline, CDR1 is ENHRY and CDR2 is SYGVKD. The CDR3 totals 14 residues. The V segment lost 10 bases and the J segment 2 bases; nucleotides outside the gene matches: 7. CDR3 bases read: TGTGCCACCAGACTAGCGGAGACCACAGATACG. Translated: CATRLAETTDT. The full CDR3 sequence reads CATRLAETTDTQYF.

This clone was found many times. Read coverage stops 3 residues before the CDR3 terminus; the germline J gene supplies the remainder. This rearrangement joins TRBV6-2 or TRBV6-3 to TRBJ1-3, with D possibly being TRBD1 (6 bases). CDR1 and CDR2 from the germline V gene are MNHEY and SVGEGT. This CDR3 comprises 16 residues. Trimming took 7 bases from V and 0 from J, leaving 16 bases between them. CDR3 protein: CASTSSGASSGNTIYF. CDR3 bases read: TGTGCCAGCACCTCCTCAGGGGCCTCCTCTGGAAACACC.

This clone was picked up many times. The read is 3 residues too short to cover the CDR3 end, so that end is filled in from the germline J gene. The chain links TRBV2 to TRBJ1-2; a possible D gene is TRBD1 (5 bases). The CDR3 runs to 11 residues. V dropped 7 bases and J dropped 6 bases, with 9 bases sitting between them. Germline values: CDR1 SNHLY, CDR2 FYNNEI. CDR3 sequence reads: CASNLGDGYTF. CDR3 bases read: TGTGCCAGCAACTTAGGGGATGGC. The variable domain in full, completed from reference TRBV2 and TRBJ1-2, reads EPEVTQTPSHQVTQMGQEVILRCVPISNHLYFYWYRQILGQKVEFLVSFYNNEISEKSEIFDDQFSVERPDGSNFTLKIRSTKLEDSAMYFCASNLGDGYTFGSGTRLTVV.

This clone was observed at least ten times. The observed sequence ends 3 residues before the CDR3 terminus, with the missing tail filled in from the germline J gene. The chain links TRBV19 to TRBJ2-2; D uncertain. The germline gives CDR1 LNHDA, CDR2 SQIVND (reference sequence). The V end was cut by 9 bases, the J end by 0 bases, with 8 bases between. This CDR3 contains 13 residues. CDR3 DNA (partial): TGTGCCAGCAGATACGCGAACACCGGGGAG. It yields the protein CASRYANTGE. The full CDR3 reads CASRYANTGELFF.

This clone was observed many times. The CDR3 extends 3 residues past the end of the read, so its final part is completed from the germline J gene. The V and J genes are TRBV6-2 or TRBV6-3 and TRBJ1-2; the D is unclear. The germline V gene encodes CDR1 MNHEY and CDR2 SVGEGT. CDR3 length: 13 amino acids. The covered CDR3 bases are TGTGCCAGCAGTTACAACCGGGTTGGAGGC. It specifies CASSYNRVGG. The CDR3, in full, reads CASSYNRVGGYTF.

The CDR3 here is CASGDRLYEQYF. The covered CDR3 bases are TGTGCCAGCGGTGATCGGTTATACGAG. This chain uses TRBV6-2 or TRBV6-3 with TRBJ2-7; D remains ambiguous. The CDR3 end lies 3 residues beyond the end of the read and is filled in from the germline J gene. The CDR3 runs 12 residues. The germline V gene encodes CDR1 MNHEY and CDR2 SVGEGT. V was pared by 8 bases and J by 4 bases, with 12 bases between.

About this clone: The read ends 3 residues early relative to the CDR3; the germline J gene fills the gap. J is TRBJ2-7 and V is TRBV2; 7 nucleotides agree with TRBD1. The germline CDR1 and CDR2 sequences are SNHLY and FYNNEI. This CDR3 is built from 17 residues. With V trimmed by 6 bases and J by 1 base, 15 bases remained unmatched. The CDR3 is CASSLGDSGSGSYEQYF. CDR3 bases read: TGTGCCAGCAGCCTCGGGGACAGCGGCTCGGGTTCCTACGAG.

In its sample, this clone was seen many times. The DNA ends 3 residues before the CDR3 does, and the rest of the CDR3 is filled in from the germline J gene. The rearrangement uses TRBV7-6 and TRBJ2-5, with D perhaps matching TRBD1 (6 bases). CDR1 SGHVS and CDR2 FNYEAQ come from the germline V gene. Trimming removed 1 base from V and 1 base from J, with 10 bases in between. CDR3 size: 15 residues. The CDR3 DNA, read in part, is TGTGCCAGCAGCTTAGGTTGGACAGCCCAAGAGACC. It specifies CASSLGWTAQET. The whole CDR3 region reads CASSLGWTAQETQYF.

This clone has more than one count but fewer than ten. The read halts 3 residues ahead of the CDR3 end, with the missing end drawn from the germline J gene. V and J are TRBV5-1 and TRBJ2-5; 12 bases fit TRBD2. CDR3 size: 17 residues. Looked up from germline, CDR1 is SGHRS and CDR2 is YFSETQ. V dropped 0 bases and J dropped 4; count of bases not matched to a gene: 7. CDR3 DNA (partial): TGCGCCAGCAGCTTGGTGACTAGCGGGAGTTCCCGAGAGACC. Its translation: CASSLVTSGSSRET. The whole CDR3 region reads CASSLVTSGSSRETQYF.

In this sample, this clone turned up many times. With the read ending 3 residues before the CDR3 end, the germline J gene is used to fill in that end. The chain carries TRBV13 and TRBJ2-4; D ambiguous. V shed 1 base and J shed 8 bases, with 12 bases lying between them. Germline values: CDR1 PRHDT, CDR2 FYEKMQ (reference sequence). The CDR3 runs to 14 residues. CDR3 DNA (partial): TGTGCCAGCAGCTTAGCCGGGTCCAAGGACATT. It is translated as CASSLAGSKDI. The complete CDR3 protein is CASSLAGSKDIQYF.

This clone was observed at least ten times. The read halts 3 residues ahead of the CDR3 end, with the missing end drawn from the germline J gene. The chain is built from TRBV2 and TRBJ2-5; 11 positions match TRBD1. This CDR3 is built from 12 residues. The trim removed 9 bases at V and 5 bases at J, leaving 2 bases unmatched. From germline, CDR1 is SNHLY and CDR2 FYNNEI. CDR3 sequence: CARGQGDETQYF. The sequenced part of the CDR3 DNA is TGTGCCAGGGGACAGGGGGATGAGACC.

This clone occurred a few times. The CDR3 extends 3 residues past the end of the read, so its final part is completed from the germline J gene. The chain couples TRBV13 to TRBJ1-1; D might be TRBD1 (6 bases). The CDR3 is made up of 15 amino acids. The V end was cut by 5 bases, the J end by 4 bases, with 17 bases between. CDR1 and CDR2 from the germline V gene are PRHDT and FYEKMQ (reference sequence). The chain's CDR3 is CASSENNRAGTEAFF. The covered CDR3 bases are TGTGCCAGCAGCGAAAATAACAGGGCGGGCACTGAA.

This clone has at least ten counts. The CDR3 extends 3 residues past the end of the read, so its final part is completed from the germline J gene. The J gene is TRBJ2-1, the V gene TRBV14, with a tentative D call TRBD2 (6 bases). Germline assignment: CDR1 SGHDN and CDR2 FVKESK. Trimming removed 1 base from V and 7 bases from J, with 11 bases in between. The CDR3 consists of 14 residues. The CDR3 spells CASSQVGDSNEQFF. The sequenced CDR3 bases are TGTGCCAGCAGCCAAGTAGGGGACTCGAATGAG. Variable domain in full (rest from reference TRBV14 and TRBJ2-1): EAGVTQFPSHSVIEKGQTVTLRCDPISGHDNLYWYRRVMGKEIKFLLHFVKESKQDESGMPNNRFLAERTGGTYSTLKVQPAELEDSGVYFCASSQVGDSNEQFFGPGTRLTVL.

This clone was found many times. The read comes to an end 3 residues before the CDR3 does, leaving the germline J gene to fill in the end. The rearrangement links TRBV6-4 to TRBJ2-2, with 8 bases matching TRBD1. Germline V gene lookup returns CDR1 MRHNA and CDR2 SNTAGT. This CDR3 spans 16 amino acids. V lost 2 bases to trimming and J lost 3 bases; unmatched junction nucleotides: 5. CDR3 residues: CASSDPDRDHTGELFF. The CDR3 DNA, read in part, is TGTGCCAGCAGTGACCCGGACAGGGACCACACCGGGGAG.

A remark on this clone: The read ends 3 residues before the CDR3 terminus; that terminus is restored from the germline J gene. The chain links TRBV2 to TRBJ2-1; D is uncertain. Germline V lookup: CDR1 SNHLY, CDR2 FYNNEI. Deletions cut 0 bases from V and 7 bases from J, with 13 bases between. The CDR3 is 15 residues long. CDR3 DNA (partial): TGTGCCAGCAGTGAAGCGCGCGGCTCACGTAATGAG. Residues: CASSEARGSRNE. The CDR3 reads in full as CASSEARGSRNEQFF.

This clone was observed many times. The missing CDR3 end, 3 residues past where the read stops, is filled in from the germline J gene. The chain couples TRBV6-4 to TRBJ2-4; TRBD1 agrees at 9 bases. Losses at the gene ends were 2 bases for V and 0 bases for J; bases not matched to a gene: 8. CDR3 length: 18 amino acids. The germline V gene encodes CDR1 MRHNA and CDR2 SNTAGT. The CDR3 here is CASSDRDRAGLAKNIQYF. The sequenced part of the CDR3 DNA is TGTGCCAGCAGTGACCGGGACAGGGCCGGTCTAGCCAAAAACATT.

Many counts were recorded for this clone. CDR3 DNA (partial): TGCAGTGCTAGACTAGGGGAGCACTCACCC. Translating it yields CSARLGEHSP. The whole CDR3 protein reads CSARLGEHSPLHF. The chain couples TRBV20-1 to TRBJ1-6; tentatively, D is TRBD1 (5 bases). The read finishes 3 residues shy of the CDR3 end, and the germline J gene is used to complete it. In germline, CDR1 is DFQATT, CDR2 SNEGSKA (reference sequence). Deletions cut 2 bases from V and 10 bases from J, with 12 bases between. CDR3 length equals 13 residues.

This clone was detected many times. The sequenced fragment ends 3 residues before the CDR3 boundary, so the rest is inferred from the germline J gene. The chain is built from TRBV5-1 and TRBJ2-3; D is ambiguous. Germline CDR1 is SGHRS and CDR2 is YFSETQ. V was clipped by 4 bases and J by 2 bases, with 8 bases between them. The CDR3 consists of 13 residues. CDR3 residues: CASSARATDTQYF. The sequenced part of the CDR3 DNA is TGCGCCAGCAGCGCAAGAGCCACAGATACG. The entire variable domain, with the rest obtained from reference TRBV5-1 and TRBJ2-3, is as follows: KAGVTQTPRYLIKTRGQQVTLSCSPISGHRSVSWYQQTPGQGLQFLFEYFSETQRNKGNFPGRFSGRQFSNSRSEMNVSTLELGDSALYLCASSARATDTQYFGPGTRLTVL.

This clone came up many times. The read falls 3 residues short of the CDR3 end, and the missing part is taken from the germline J gene. The V gene is TRBV19, the J gene TRBJ2-1; maybe TRBD1 (6 bases). Deletions cut 5 bases from V and 6 bases from J, with 14 bases between. The CDR3 consists of 14 residues. Germline CDR1 LNHDA, CDR2 SQIVND (reference sequence). Incomplete CDR3 DNA: TGTGCCAGTAGTTCATACAGGGATCCCAATGAG. As protein: CASSSYRDPNE. The full CDR3 protein reads CASSSYRDPNEQFF.